This T cell receptor beta chain was observed in a study of T cells in Graves' hyperthyroidism and ophthalmopathy. Whole-study results and caveats: Ophthalmopathy was model-predicted a median around seven months pre-onset.

Researchers took RNA transcripts and amplified the TCR beta CDR3 regions from them. In the first-round RT-PCR of the TCR CDR3, the HTBI primer set was used. Using its own MiXCR run on the multiplex PCR reads, TCRdb lists one record per CDR3 protein. The data hold 700,000 to 950,000 distinct CDR3 sequences, with 30% to 40% observed a single time. As to this clonotype: Its antigen is as yet unknown.

The CDR3 sequence is 13 residues long. Per the germline V gene, CDR1 is MGHDK and CDR2 is SYGVNS. V shed 1 base and J shed 7 bases, with 11 bases lying between them. The receptor was isolated from a woman in her 40s with Graves' hyperthyroidism. V and J are TRBV25-1 and TRBJ2-7, with a possible D match to TRBD2 (5 bases). Sequencing was done on a sample of blood. In DNA form, the CDR3 reads TGTGCCAGCAGTGAATCGGGATACAATGAGCAGTACTTC. Protein: CASSESGYNEQYF.